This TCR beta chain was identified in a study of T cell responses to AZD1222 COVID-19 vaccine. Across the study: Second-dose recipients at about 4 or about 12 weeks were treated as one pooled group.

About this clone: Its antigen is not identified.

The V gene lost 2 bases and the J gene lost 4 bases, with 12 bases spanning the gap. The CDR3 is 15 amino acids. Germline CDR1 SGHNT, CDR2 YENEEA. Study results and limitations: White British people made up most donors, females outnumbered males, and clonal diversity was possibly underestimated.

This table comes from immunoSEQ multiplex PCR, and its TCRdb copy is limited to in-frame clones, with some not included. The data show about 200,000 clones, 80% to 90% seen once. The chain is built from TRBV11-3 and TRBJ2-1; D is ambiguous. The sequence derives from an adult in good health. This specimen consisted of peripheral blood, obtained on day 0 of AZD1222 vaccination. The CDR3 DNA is TGTGCCAGCAGCTTAACCGGGTCCCCTTACAATGAGCAGTTCTTC. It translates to CASSLTGSPYNEQFF. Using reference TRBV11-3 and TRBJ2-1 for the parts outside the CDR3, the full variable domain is EAGVVQSPRYKIIEKKQPVAFWCNPISGHNTLYWYLQNLGQGPELLIRYENEEAVDDSQLPKDRFSAERLKGVDSTLKIQPAELGDSAVYLCASSLTGSPYNEQFFGPGTRLTVL.